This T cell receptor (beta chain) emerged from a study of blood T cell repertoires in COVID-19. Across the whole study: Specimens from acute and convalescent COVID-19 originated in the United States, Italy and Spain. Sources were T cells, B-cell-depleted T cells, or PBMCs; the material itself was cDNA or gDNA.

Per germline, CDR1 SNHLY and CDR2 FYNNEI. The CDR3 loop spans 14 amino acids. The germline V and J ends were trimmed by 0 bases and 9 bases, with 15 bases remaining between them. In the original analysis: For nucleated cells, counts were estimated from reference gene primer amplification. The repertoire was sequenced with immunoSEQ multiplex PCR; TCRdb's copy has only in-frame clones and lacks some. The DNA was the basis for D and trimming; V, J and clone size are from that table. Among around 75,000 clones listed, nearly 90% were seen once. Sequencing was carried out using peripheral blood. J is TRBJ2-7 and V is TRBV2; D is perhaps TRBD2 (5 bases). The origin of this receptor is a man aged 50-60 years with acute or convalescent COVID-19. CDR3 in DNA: TGTGCCAGCAGTGAAGCGGGCGGAGGTTTCGGGCAGTACTTC. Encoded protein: CASSEAGGGFGQYF.